Below, 19 T cell receptor beta chains from the same sample are listed, as sequenced in a study of cytomegalovirus exposure and HLA in healthy donors. Produced via immunoSEQ multiplex PCR; TCRdb's table is partial and in-frame only. The sample yields around 60,000 clones, almost 97% seen once. The sequenced sample was PBMCs. Receptor source: a woman aged 18-30 years in good health and CMV-seronegative.

The count of this clone is one. V usage is TRBV18 and J usage is TRBJ2-3; tentatively, D is TRBD1 (6 bases). Germline loops: CDR1 KGHSH, CDR2 LQKENI. This CDR3 region has 14 residues. V was pared by 3 bases and J by 3 bases, with 10 bases between. CDR3 DNA: TGTGCCAGCTCACCCGACCAGGGGACAGATACGCAGTATTTT. It specifies CASSPDQGTDTQYF.

The CDR3 here is CASSPRTFYEQYF. For the CDR3, the DNA is TGCGCCAGCAGCCCCCGGACTTTCTACGAGCAGTACTTC. The rearrangement links TRBV5-1 to TRBJ2-7; perhaps TRBD2 as D (5 bases). The CDR3 sequence is 13 residues long. V was cut by 4 bases and J by 3 bases, with 11 bases left in between. In germline, CDR1 is SGHRS, CDR2 YFSETQ.

This clone was observed a single time. The V and J genes are TRBV9 and TRBJ2-1; 8 nucleotides align to TRBD2. The germline V gene encodes CDR1 SGDLS and CDR2 YYNGEE. The ends lost 1 base at V and 4 bases at J; junction bases unmatched: 7. This CDR3 has 16 residues. The CDR3 sequence: CASSVPGLATYNEQFF. The CDR3 DNA is TGTGCCAGCAGCGTACCCGGACTAGCCACGTACAATGAGCAGTTCTTC. The full variable domain, its missing parts supplied by reference TRBV9 and TRBJ2-1, is DSGVTQTPKHLITATGQRVTLRCSPRSGDLSVYWYQQSLDQGLQFLIQYYNGEERAKGNILERFSAQQFPDLHSELNLSSLELGDSALYFCASSVPGLATYNEQFFGPGTRLTVL.

The gene calls are TRBV7-3 and TRBJ1-3, with TRBD1 matching over 7 bases. Per the germline V gene, CDR1 is SGHTA and CDR2 is FQGTGA. The CDR3 is made up of 13 amino acids. Trimming at V came to 5 bases and at J to 2 bases, leaving 0 bases not matched to a gene. CDR3 coding DNA: TGTGCCAGCAGCACAGGGGCTGGAAACACCATATATTTT. Translated: CASSTGAGNTIYF. Full variable domain (remainder filled in from reference TRBV7-3 and TRBJ1-3): GAGVSQTPSNKVTEKGKYVELRCDPISGHTALYWYRQSLGQGPEFLIYFQGTGAADDSGLPNDRFFAVRPEGSVSTLKIQRTERGDSAVYLCASSTGAGNTIYFGEGSWLTVV.

V and J are TRBV10-3 and TRBJ2-7; the D gene is possibly TRBD2 (7 bases). Germline V lookup: CDR1 ENHRY, CDR2 SYGVKD. V lost 10 bases and J lost 6, with 22 bases in between. The CDR3 totals 14 residues. CDR3: CASWLGEGGGEQYF. The DNA of the CDR3 is TGTGCCAGCTGGCTTGGGGAGGGGGGGGGCGAGCAGTACTTC.

This chain uses TRBV5-4 with TRBJ1-1, with a weak D call TRBD1 (6 bases). Germline V gene sequence: CDR1 SGHNT, CDR2 YYREEE (reference sequence). This CDR3 contains 12 residues. Trimming removed 4 bases from V and 10 bases from J, with 14 bases in between. The CDR3 sequence is CASSRGGGGAFF. The CDR3 DNA is TGTGCCAGCAGCCGGGGGGGAGGGGGAGCTTTCTTT.

This clone was recorded only once. The chain links TRBV15 to TRBJ1-5, with 11 bases fitting TRBD1. V lost 2 bases and J lost 3; bases outside the gene matches: 12. In germline, CDR1 is LNHNV, CDR2 YYDKDF (reference sequence). The CDR3 consists of 19 residues. The CDR3 region has the DNA TGTGCCACCAGCAGACCAGGACAGGGGGCGGTTGTGGTCAATCAGCCCCAGCATTTT. Translated: CATSRPGQGAVVVNQPQHF.

The genes are TRBV18 and TRBJ2-7, with D possibly being TRBD1 (5 bases). CDR1 is KGHSH and CDR2 is LQKENI in the germline V gene. V shed 6 bases and J shed 3 bases, with 18 bases lying between them. The CDR3 has 15 residues. The CDR3 is CASSQRKGSGYEQYF. CDR3 DNA sequence: TGTGCCAGCTCGCAACGCAAGGGGTCCGGCTACGAGCAGTACTTC. Full variable domain (missing parts from reference TRBV18 and TRBJ2-7): NAGVMQNPRHLVRRRGQEARLRCSPMKGHSHVYWYRQLPEEGLKFMVYLQKENIIDESGMPKERFSAEFPKEGPSILRIQQVVRGDSAAYFCASSQRKGSGYEQYFGPGTRLTVT.

The chain has TRBV27 and TRBJ1-1; D is unresolved. Per the germline V gene, CDR1 is MNHEY and CDR2 is SMNVEV (reference sequence). V gave up 1 base and J gave up 0 bases, with 9 bases separating them. The CDR3 runs to 15 residues. CDR3 residues: CASSLFGRMNTEAFF. In DNA form, the CDR3 reads TGTGCCAGCAGTTTATTTGGGCGCATGAACACTGAAGCTTTCTTT.

This clone has only one observation. This sequence joins TRBV7-9 and TRBJ2-7, with 7 nucleotides matching TRBD2. The trim removed 8 bases at V and 1 base at J, leaving 5 bases unmatched. In germline, CDR1 is SEHNR, CDR2 FQNEAQ (reference sequence). CDR3 size: 13 residues. The CDR3 spells CASGWGGSYEQYF. CDR3 DNA sequence: TGTGCCAGCGGGTGGGGGGGGTCCTACGAGCAGTACTTC.

The V and J genes are TRBV28 and TRBJ2-5, with TRBD2 as a possible D gene (6 bases). Trimming removed 8 bases at V and 7 bases at J, with 17 bases between. Germline V gene data show CDR1 as MDHEN and CDR2 as SYDVKM. The CDR3 has 13 residues. CDR3 protein: CASGPRGSGTQYF. CDR3 bases: TGTGCCAGCGGCCCCCGGGGGTCGGGGACCCAGTACTTC. Looking up the rest from reference TRBV28 and TRBJ2-5 gives the full variable domain: DVKVTQSSRYLVKRTGEKVFLECVQDMDHENMFWYRQDPGLGLRLIYFSYDVKMKEKGDIPEGYSVSREKKERFSLILESASTNQTSMYLCASGPRGSGTQYFGPGTRLLVL.

The CDR3 loop reads CASSLVASGRVSYEQYF. The CDR3 DNA reads TGTGCCAGCAGCTTGGTGGCTAGCGGGAGGGTTTCCTACGAGCAGTACTTC. The chain employs TRBV11-2 and TRBJ2-7; 12 bases are shared with TRBD2. The germline V gene encodes CDR1 SGHAT and CDR2 FQNNGV. The V and J ends lost 3 bases and 1 base, in that order; junction bases with no gene match: 7. The CDR3 is 17 amino acids.

This chain links TRBV7-2 with TRBJ1-4; D gene unclear. The CDR3 runs 15 residues. V gave up 5 bases and J gave up 8 bases, with 18 bases separating them. Germline V CDR1 and CDR2: SGHTA, FQGNSA. CDR3 in DNA: TGTGCCAGCAGCCCCGCGGCGGGTTTTGGAGAAAAACTGTTTTTT. It specifies CASSPAAGFGEKLFF.

The genes are TRBV19 and TRBJ2-1, with TRBD2 identical over 9 bases. V shed 5 bases, J shed 2 bases, and the junction held 4 bases outside the gene matches. The germline V gene has CDR1 LNHDA and CDR2 SQIVND (reference sequence). This CDR3 is 15 amino acids long. CDR3 in amino acids: CASSRLAEAYNEQFF. Written as DNA, the CDR3 is TGTGCCAGTAGTCGACTAGCGGAGGCCTACAATGAGCAGTTCTTC.

The gene calls are TRBV29-1 and TRBJ2-1, with D tentatively TRBD2 (6 bases). Germline CDR1 SQVTM, CDR2 ANQGSEA. V was cut by 4 bases and J by 3 bases, with 10 bases left in between. CDR3 length: 13 amino acids. The chain's CDR3 is CSVVSGVYNEQFF. CDR3 coding DNA: TGCAGCGTTGTGTCGGGAGTCTACAATGAGCAGTTCTTC.

V is TRBV5-6 and J is TRBJ1-1; tentative D call: TRBD1 (6 bases). This CDR3 region has 12 residues. Trimming shortened V by 5 bases and J by 3 bases, and 8 bases separated the two germline ends. CDR1 SGHDT and CDR2 YYEEEE come from the germline V gene. CDR3 region: CASRSGDTEAFF. In DNA, the CDR3 is TGTGCCAGCAGGTCAGGGGACACTGAAGCTTTCTTT.

The chain has TRBV4-3 and TRBJ2-7; TRBD2 aligns across 7 bases. The CDR3 consists of 15 residues. V lost 3 bases to trimming and J lost 4 bases; unmatched junction nucleotides: 9. From germline, CDR1 is LGHNA and CDR2 YSLEER. The CDR3 loop is CASSQGSAGVYEQYF. The DNA of the CDR3 is TGCGCCAGCAGCCAGGGGTCGGCGGGAGTTTACGAGCAGTACTTC.

The chain links TRBV7-8 to TRBJ1-1, with a weak D call TRBD1 (5 bases). Trimming shortened V by 2 bases and J by 5 bases, and 12 bases separated the two germline ends. CDR3 length equals 14 residues. CDR1 is SGHVS and CDR2 is FQNEAQ in the germline V gene. As DNA, the CDR3 is TGTGCCAGCAGCTTAATTCAGGGAGGGACTGAAGCTTTCTTT. Its protein product is CASSLIQGGTEAFF. Full variable domain (missing parts from reference TRBV7-8 and TRBJ1-1): GAGVSQSPRYKVAKRGQDVALRCDPISGHVSLFWYQQALGQGPEFLTYFQNEAQLDKSGLPSDRFFAERPEGSVSTLKIQRTQQEDSAVYLCASSLIQGGTEAFFGQGTRLTVV.

The rearrangement links TRBV2 to TRBJ2-1, with D uncertain. CDR3 length: 15 amino acids. Germline-derived CDR1 and CDR2 are SNHLY and FYNNEI. Trimming took 3 bases from V and 10 from J, leaving 19 bases between them. The CDR3 here is CASSDCCRWSEEQFF. The CDR3 DNA sequence: TGTGCCAGCAGTGATTGTTGTCGCTGGAGTGAAGAGCAGTTCTTC.